This T cell receptor (beta chain) was found in a study of cytomegalovirus exposure and HLA in healthy donors (dated by TCRdb to about 2017). Describing the broader study: According to an earlier analysis of 587 of the donors, about 179 million T cells yielded roughly 110 million unique TCR beta sequences and about 300 Gb of sequence data. An early release covering 500 to 750 HLA-typed donors comprised 250 to 350 gigabases of sequencing data and about 90 million unique TCR sequences. Of the 300 to 450 genotyped donors, 75% to 85% were placed in the genetic ancestry cluster associated with self-reported Caucasian donors. The study aimed to test whether cataloging public T cell receptors could reveal signatures of past pathogen exposure. The study used immunosequencing to profile the T cell repertoires of approximately 630 subjects and linked those repertoires to cytomegalovirus serostatus. In addition to the first cohort of around 670 subjects, a separate validation cohort of around 110 different subjects was used. High-throughput TCR immunosequencing, statistical association of individual TCRs with disease status, and machine learning were combined to predict cytomegalovirus infection status. A later analysis re-analyzed previously published TCR beta repertoires from approximately 670 donors and added high-resolution HLA genotyping to study TCR occurrence patterns. Rather than drawing on any new phenotypic data, the later analysis identified candidate immune exposures from TCR beta sequences and the way those sequences occurred across donors. In an earlier analysis of a few hundred of the donors, high-throughput TCR beta sequencing was used to judge whether each TCR beta V gene segment behaved as functional or pseudogenic. Donor age, sex, ethnicity and CMV serostatus were collected together with the repertoire data. In a later genetic analysis, genome-wide SNP genotypes for about 60% of the 666 donors were used, and that subset was treated as a discovery cohort. All discovery cohort repertoires had been generated on a single sequencing platform. HLA typing covered class I and class II loci at four-digit resolution. The number of donors typed differed by locus, with about 629-640 for A, B, C, DRB1 and DQB1, around 500 for DQA1, 600 to 610 for DPA1, and some 440 for DPB1. Because of strong linkage in the cohort, four or five DR-DQ haplotypes were treated as single units for association and clustering. Among about 360 genotyped donors of the cohort, an average of approximately 240,000 unique TCR beta nucleotide sequences were sequenced per donor, around 20% of them non-productive. Results and caveats for the whole study, not just this receptor: In vitro tests confirmed that a few of the cytomegalovirus-associated TCR beta chains recognize cytomegalovirus antigens. Linkage disequilibrium might explain the correlated functional status among segregating V segments, but an unknown experimental factor could not be excluded. Several of the top co-occurrence clusters appeared to be linked to parvovirus B19, influenza, CMV and Epstein-Barr virus, according to a later analysis. In an earlier analysis of some 500 of the donors, most TCR beta V segments were observed in productive rearrangements about 87% or about 30% of the time, broadly matching IMGT annotations. Compared with the roughly 600-donor mean, donors in an Asian-associated ancestry cluster had fewer N-insertions in productive TCRs, according to a later genetic analysis. A group of highly shared sequence variants was considered likely to be a technical artifact of the sequencing pipeline. A further reported finding was that TCR beta sequences accurately predicted the HLA-A and HLA-B alleles for most subjects in the first cohort. According to the authors, the approach could potentially be generalized to other disease states and immunological phenotypes. Across donors, most TCR sequences were observed very rarely, whereas some public TCRs were present in many individuals. Strong co-occurrence of HLA alleles, especially DR and DQ, made assigning TCR associations to individual alleles difficult. In a later genetic analysis, a missense DCLRE1C variant was associated with V-gene and J-gene trimming of TCR beta chains, and the association was replicated in an independent cohort. Because some donors lacked HLA typing at each locus, the association tests relied only on the typed subset. In a later analysis, most CMV-associated TCR beta chains were found to appear HLA-restricted, with HLA associations seemingly driven largely by CMV exposure. At a false discovery rate of 0.05, a later analysis linked some 18,000 TCR beta sequences to specific HLA alleles. Compared with equally common non-associated chains, HLA-associated TCR beta chains in a later analysis were more clonally expanded and had lower generation probabilities. In a later analysis, TCR association rates were found to vary across HLA loci, with the most associated TCRs seen for DRB1 alleles and the fewest for HLA-C alleles. The study gave a list of more than 150 TCR beta chains associated with cytomegalovirus. CMV serostatus was the only immune exposure information available for the cohort. Some IMGT-functional V segments, including TRBV6-2 and TRBV6-3, could not be distinguished by the 87-base-pair reads and were therefore excluded. Presence/absence analyses assumed roughly uniform sequencing depth across donors, an assumption that may not hold. This cohort had only TCR beta chains sequenced, and the lack of alpha or paired-chain data limited which features could be detected. Because counts were too low, 15 to 20 rarely observed V segments, including chromosome 9 orphons, were left out of the earlier analysis of a few hundred of the donors. Cytomegalovirus status was reported to be diagnosed by the classifier with high specificity and sensitivity in both the original and validation cohorts.

Deletion took 3 bases off V and 8 bases off J, with a span of 17 bases between the germline ends. The germline V gene gives CDR1 as SGHRS and CDR2 as YFSETQ. The CDR3 has 14 amino acids, counting the end cysteine and phenylalanine. The retained sequence is limited to the CDR3, 42 bases, with the frame set at the first base. The cohort comprised 710 or so healthy bone marrow donors. At the time of sampling, every cohort member was nominally healthy, though immune exposures that went unrecorded were likely present. The donor tested CMV seronegative and was one of the 352 seronegative cohort members. Each donor provided a peripheral blood sample, and peripheral blood mononuclear cells were used for TCR beta sequencing. The Qiagen DNeasy Blood Extraction Kit was used to extract genomic DNA from the blood cell samples. A word on this clone: Its antigen is not yet known. No quality values exist for individual bases; no much larger clone is one base distant.

To prepare the library, the immunoSEQ multiplex PCR assay was applied. For the multiplex PCR, a mixture combining 60 forward primers for TCR Vbeta segments and 13 reverse primers for TCR Jbeta segments was used. A multiplex PCR assay on genomic DNA amplified the CDR3 region of rearranged TCR beta genes. Amplified TCR beta libraries were sequenced as 87-base-pair reads on the Illumina HiSeq System. The published analysis was carried out like this. A later analysis counted approximately 84 million unique TCR beta chains across the 500 to 850 repertoires, and roughly 9.9 million of these chains were shared by at least two donors. A nearest-neighbor algorithm error-corrected the raw reads and collapsed the reads into unique sequences, merging closely related sequences to remove PCR and sequencing errors. Alignment of CDR3 sequences to IMGT reference sequences was used to assign V, D and J gene segments. For a sequence to be retained, a match of at least six nucleotides was required to both a V gene segment and a J gene segment. A rearrangement counted as productive if the CDR3 had no stop codons and remained in frame with V and J, and every other rearrangement counted as non-productive. Following IMGT convention, CDR3 was defined as the stretch from the second conserved V-encoded cysteine up to the conserved J-encoded phenylalanine. Sequences without an unambiguous match to a single V gene segment were excluded from the earlier analysis of over 500 of the donors. An earlier analysis of 587 of the donors called V segments functional above 56.7% productive rearrangements and segregating when the between-donor standard deviation exceeded 5%. A statistical classification framework was developed to diagnose cytomegalovirus status using the catalog of TCR beta chain sequences. A later analysis assigned V and J genes by comparing TCR nucleotide sequences with IMGT/GENE-DB human TR gene sequences. The TCRdist pipeline was used in a later analysis to assign CDR3 sequences and most-parsimonious VDJ recombination scenarios. In a later analysis, each TCR beta chain was defined by its CDR3 amino acid sequence together with its V-gene family, and reads lacking a unique V-gene family were excluded. A later analysis removed 500 to 650 highly shared, low-generation-probability nucleotide sequences to deal with suspected cross-contamination and a sequencing artifact. In a later analysis, a clonal expansion index was calculated for each public chain from normalized within-repertoire ranks of inferred template counts. A later analysis computed generation probabilities with a VDJ recombination model fitted to out-of-frame rearrangements, and checked the results against IGoR. In a later analysis, hypergeometric tests were used to score TCR-TCR, TCR-HLA and TCR-CMV co-occurrence, with a repertoire-size bias correction applied to TCR pairs. To estimate false discovery rates, a later analysis permuted the HLA or CMV assignments 20 times. In a later analysis, co-occurring TCRs were grouped using DBSCAN, and TCRdist sequence similarity was added for clustering within HLA-allele-positive subsets. Co-occurrence clustering excluded repertoires with fewer than 30,000 or more than 120,000 public chains, plus five with anomalous nucleotide sharing. The table comes from immuneACCESS by way of TCRdb, which keeps in-frame sequences with V and J called. Part of the clones is missing from these tables; in studies checked, under half for an unresolved V gene and the rest for unknown reasons. V, J and clone size derive from that table, while D and trimming were established from the DNA sequence. The sample table shows under 200,000 clones, and roughly 70% are seen once. The ten largest clones represent 1.5% to 2% of the sample.

The specimen sequenced was PBMCs. This clonotype originated in a woman in her twenties or thirties in good health and CMV-seronegative. The rearranged chain carries TRBV5-1 and TRBJ1-2, with TRBD1 as a weak D call on 6 bases. The DNA is as follows: TGCGCCAGCAGCTCACAAGGGGGGGATGCGGGCTACACCTTC. This codes for CASSSQGGDAGYTF.